The present TCR beta chain was sequenced within a study of regulatory and conventional T cells in RAG deficiency. CDR1 ENHRY and CDR2 SYGVKD come from the germline V gene. Trimming removed 9 bases from V and 7 bases from J; junction bases left unmatched: 7. This CDR3 has 13 residues. Some clones are missing from TCRdb's copy, which holds only in-frame ones; the method was immunoSEQ multiplex PCR. Of under 35,000 clones detected, around 90% appear once; the ten largest clones hold about 4.9%. This clone has only one observation. What it binds is unknown. Notes on the study in general: In Omenn syndrome, Treg and Tconv repertoires overlapped >85%. Shannon entropy was markedly lower and Simpson indices higher in RAG-deficient patients than control T-cell subsets. These Omenn syndrome Treg sorts may hold peripherally activated cells instead. Treg unique TCR beta sequences were approximately 100-fold fewer in Omenn syndrome and CID/AS patients than controls.

The same data also went into a second study, on regulatory T cells. As that study records: Primers: 52 TRBV forward and 13 TRBJ reverse.

The sequenced sample was CD8+ T cells sorted from blood. The sequence was obtained from a human donor in good health. V and J are TRBV10-3 and TRBJ2-1; TRBD1 matches 9 bases. The CDR3 DNA reads TGTGCCATGGGACAGGGTGTAATAAATGAGCAGTTCTTC. Protein product: CAMGQGVINEQFF.